These 26 T cell receptor beta chains came from one sample sequenced in a study of T-cell reconstitution after alpha-beta-depleted transplantation in children. Unique molecular identifiers were incorporated into the prepared TCRbeta library. One entry per CDR3 protein results from TCRdb running MiXCR on the PCR reads. The sample holds approximately 650,000 distinct CDR3 sequences, 10% to 15% seen once. The source was PBMCs, collected before TCRalphabeta/CD19-depleted stem cell transplant. The receptors come from a girl aged 2-10 years with congenital amegakaryocytic thrombocytopenia, due to receive a stem cell transplant.

This clonotype was seen only a few times. V and J are TRBV7-8 and TRBJ1-6; D perhaps matches TRBD1 (6 bases). The V gene lost 5 bases and the J gene lost 8 bases, with 13 bases spanning the gap. CDR1 is SGHVS and CDR2 is FQNEAQ in the germline V gene. The CDR3 is 14 amino acids. The CDR3 region has the DNA TGTGCCAGCAGCCGAGGGGGGAACGATTCACCCCTCCACTTT. This translates into CASSRGGNDSPLHF.

The chain joins TRBV12-3 or TRBV12-4 to TRBJ2-5; tentatively, D is TRBD1 (6 bases). The CDR3 is 14 amino acids. Trimming cost V 7 bases and J 7 bases, with 19 bases left between them. The CDR3 reads CASIQSGGEGTQYF. For the CDR3, the DNA is TGTGCCAGCATCCAAAGTGGGGGCGAGGGGACCCAGTACTTC.

About this clonotype: Its ends do not fully match the called genes, so a read error is possible. The rearrangement joins TRBV6-1 to TRBJ2-2; 7 positions agree with TRBD1. Per germline, CDR1 MNHNS and CDR2 SASEGT. The CDR3 consists of 16 residues. CDR3 residues: CASTTDRLLDTGERFF. Written as DNA, the CDR3 is TGTGCCTCCACAACGGACAGGCTTCTTGACACCGGGGAGCGGTTTTTT.

The genes are TRBV20-1 and TRBJ1-3; unclear D gene. The germline CDR1 and CDR2 sequences are DFQATT and SNEGSKA (reference sequence). Trimming pared 0 bases from V and 4 bases from J, leaving 4 bases between. The CDR3 spans 12 residues. CDR3 sequence: CSARDAGNTIYF. DNA of the CDR3: TGCAGTGCTAGAGATGCCGGAAACACCATATATTTT.

This clonotype showed up just once. No conserved phenylalanine or tryptophan is present at the end of the CDR3, so a read error is the likely explanation. The chain uses TRBV11-2 and TRBJ2-3; perhaps TRBD2 as D (5 bases). Germline values: CDR1 SGHAT, CDR2 FQNNGV. The CDR3 runs 15 residues. V dropped 1 base and J dropped 2 bases, with 10 bases sitting between them. CDR3 in amino acids: CASSLAGLITDTQYL. The CDR3 DNA reads as TGTGCCAGCAGCTTAGCCGGACTCATCACAGATACGCAGTATTTA.

J is TRBJ2-1 and V is TRBV4-2, with 7 bases identical to TRBD2. Trimming at V came to 8 bases and at J to 6 bases, leaving 10 bases not matched to a gene. This CDR3 has 14 residues. Germline V gene data show CDR1 as LGHNA and CDR2 as YNFKEQ. The CDR3 here is CASAPLPGGNEQFF. CDR3 DNA sequence: TGTGCCAGCGCCCCCCTACCGGGGGGCAATGAGCAGTTCTTC.

This clonotype has a count of ten or more. This chain uses TRBV7-3 with TRBJ2-2; 9 bases align to TRBD2. This CDR3 contains 14 residues. The V gene's germline CDR1 is SGHTA and CDR2 FQGTGA. The junction had 3 bases not matched to a gene; V was cut back by 4 bases and J by 6 bases. This CDR3 reads CASSSRLAAGELFF. The CDR3 DNA sequence: TGTGCCAGCAGCTCCCGACTAGCGGCCGGGGAGCTGTTTTTT.

This clonotype was counted ten times or more. The CDR3 coding sequence is TGCAGTGCTATTTCCCAACTGCTGAACACTGAAGCTTTCTTT. Residues: CSAISQLLNTEAFF. The chain couples TRBV20-1 to TRBJ1-1; unclear D gene. Trimming pared 4 bases from V and 0 bases from J, leaving 12 bases between. The CDR3 covers 14 residues. CDR1 DFQATT and CDR2 SNEGSKA come from the germline V gene (reference sequence).

This clonotype was counted between two and nine times. The CDR3 DNA reads as TGCAGTGCTAGAGACCCCGGCGGGGCAACTAATGAAAAACTGTTTTTT. Translation: CSARDPGGATNEKLFF. The chain is built from TRBV20-1 and TRBJ1-4; no reliable D call. This CDR3 has 16 amino acids. CDR1 and CDR2 from the germline V gene are DFQATT and SNEGSKA (reference sequence). V was pared by 0 bases and J by 0 bases, with 11 bases between.

This clonotype was seen repeatedly, ten times or more. V is TRBV28 and J is TRBJ2-7, with 8 nucleotides matching TRBD2. The CDR3 contains 14 residues. Germline loops: CDR1 MDHEN, CDR2 SYDVKM. V shed 6 bases, J shed 3 bases, and the junction held 7 bases outside the gene matches. CDR3 protein: CASRLPGLVYEQYF. CDR3 bases: TGTGCCAGCAGACTACCGGGACTAGTCTACGAGCAGTACTTC.

This clonotype was observed many times. The CDR3 loop reads CASSLHGLAGNEQFF. DNA for the CDR3: TGTGCCAGCAGCTTGCACGGACTAGCGGGTAATGAGCAGTTCTTC. This chain connects TRBV7-2 to TRBJ2-1; 11 bases match TRBD2. Germline-derived CDR1 and CDR2 are SGHTA and FQGNSA. V dropped 3 bases and J dropped 7; count of bases not matched to a gene: 5. This CDR3 spans 15 amino acids.

This chain links TRBV20-1 with TRBJ2-4; TRBD2 matches at 9 bases. The CDR3 spans 17 residues. V was pared by 1 base and J by 0 bases, with 7 bases of the junction left unmatched. CDR1 and CDR2 (germline): DFQATT, SNEGSKA (reference sequence). CDR3 sequence reads: CSARGPGLALAKNIQYF. The CDR3, as DNA: TGCAGTGCTAGAGGGCCGGGACTAGCACTAGCCAAAAACATTCAGTACTTC.

The sample holds many counts of this clonotype. The rearrangement joins TRBV2 to TRBJ1-3; D is ambiguous. CDR1 is SNHLY and CDR2 is FYNNEI in the germline V gene. This CDR3 is built from 12 residues. Trimming removed 3 bases from V and 2 bases from J, with 2 bases in between. The CDR3 DNA reads as TGTGCCAGCAGTGAGGCTGGAAACACCATATATTTT. Its protein is CASSEAGNTIYF.

The sample holds a few counts of this clonotype. This sequence joins TRBV7-2 and TRBJ1-2; D ambiguous. Between the trimmed V and J ends, which lost 5 bases and 4 bases, there was a span of 11 bases. Germline V gene data show CDR1 as SGHTA and CDR2 as FQGNSA. The CDR3 covers 13 residues. The CDR3 DNA reads as TGTGCCAGCAGCCGTGACACATCCTATGGCTACACCTTC. Residues: CASSRDTSYGYTF.

The rearrangement joins TRBV29-1 to TRBJ2-6; D unclear. This CDR3 is 13 amino acids long. V was clipped by 6 bases and J by 2 bases, with 8 bases between them. Germline-derived CDR1 and CDR2 are SQVTM and ANQGSEA. CDR3 nucleotides: TGCAGCGTCCAAGGAACTGGGGCCAACGTCCTGACTTTC. Encoded protein: CSVQGTGANVLTF.

This clonotype was counted at least ten times. The chain has TRBV18 and TRBJ2-3; possible D gene TRBD1, 6 bases. The ends were cut back, 2 bases at V and 1 base at J, with 7 bases in the middle. CDR1 is KGHSH, CDR2 LQKENI, per germline. The CDR3 runs 14 residues. CDR3 sequence reads: CASSPRQGTDTQYF. The CDR3 DNA sequence: TGTGCCAGCTCACCAAGACAGGGCACAGATACGCAGTATTTT.

This clonotype was counted many times. The chain joins TRBV6-4 to TRBJ2-1; TRBD2 is a possible D gene (6 bases). V was trimmed by 6 bases and J by 3 bases, leaving 18 bases between them. This CDR3 spans 16 amino acids. Germline CDR1 is MRHNA and CDR2 is SNTAGT. CDR3 coding DNA: TGTGCCAGCAGCCGACTAGGGTCCACTTTCTACAATGAGCAGTTCTTC. Protein: CASSRLGSTFYNEQFF.

The chain joins TRBV5-1 to TRBJ2-3, with 10 positions matching TRBD2. Trimming cost V 1 base and J 2 bases; bases outside gene matches: 10. Germline-derived CDR1 and CDR2 are SGHRS and YFSETQ. The CDR3 spans 18 residues. For the CDR3, the DNA is TGCGCCAGCAGCTTGTTTCCTAGCGGGGGATACACCACAGATACGCAGTATTTT. Protein product: CASSLFPSGGYTTDTQYF. The full variable domain, with the rest looked up from reference TRBV5-1 and TRBJ2-3, is KAGVTQTPRYLIKTRGQQVTLSCSPISGHRSVSWYQQTPGQGLQFLFEYFSETQRNKGNFPGRFSGRQFSNSRSEMNVSTLELGDSALYLCASSLFPSGGYTTDTQYFGPGTRLTVL.

The rearrangement joins TRBV12-3 or TRBV12-4 to TRBJ1-4; D is unclear. The CDR3 contains 12 residues. With 5 bases removed from V and 13 bases from J, the gap between germline ends came to 14 bases. CDR3 amino acids: CASSPRVGSLFF. The CDR3 bases are TGTGCCAGCAGTCCCCGAGTAGGATCACTGTTTTTT.

The chain carries TRBV12-3 or TRBV12-4 and TRBJ2-1; 14 bases map to TRBD2. The V and J ends lost 7 bases and 7 bases, in that order; junction bases with no gene match: 12. There are 17 residues in the CDR3. Here the CDR3 reads CASNPTGTSGRGNEQFF. CDR3 in DNA: TGTGCCAGCAACCCCACCGGGACTAGCGGGAGAGGGAATGAGCAGTTCTTC.

The CDR3: CSVNRQGNGNTIYF. DNA of the CDR3: TGCAGCGTCAACCGACAGGGCAATGGAAACACCATATATTTT. The V gene is TRBV29-1, the J gene TRBJ1-3; TRBD1 aligns across 7 bases. The CDR3 length is 14 residues. Germline V lookup: CDR1 SQVTM, CDR2 ANQGSEA. V lost 6 bases, J lost 3 bases, and 8 bases stayed unmatched.

This clonotype was counted only a few times. The rearrangement uses TRBV5-1 and TRBJ2-1; 8 nucleotides align to TRBD2. V shed 4 bases and J 8 bases; nucleotides not matched to a gene: 11. The CDR3 contains 15 residues. CDR1 SGHRS and CDR2 YFSETQ come from the germline V gene. The CDR3 nucleotides read TGCGCCAGCAGCCCCGGACTAGCAGAAGACGATGAGCAGTTCTTC. This sequence encodes CASSPGLAEDDEQFF.

This clonotype was recorded at least ten times. The chain uses TRBV29-1 and TRBJ2-5, with 10 bases fitting TRBD2. There are 12 residues in the CDR3. Germline V lookup: CDR1 SQVTM, CDR2 ANQGSEA. The junction had 3 bases not matched to a gene; V was cut back by 8 bases and J by 3 bases. CDR3: CSSGLAKETQYF. The CDR3 DNA reads TGCAGCTCGGGACTAGCGAAAGAGACCCAGTACTTC.

This clonotype has more than one count but fewer than ten. The V gene is TRBV10-2, the J gene TRBJ2-7; no clear D gene. Trimming cost V 8 bases and J 11 bases, with 13 bases left between them. The CDR3 runs 10 residues. Per germline, CDR1 WSHSY and CDR2 SAAADI. DNA of the CDR3: TGCGCCAGCCGAGACATTGAGGAGTACTTC. Translating it yields CASRDIEEYF.

This clonotype was seen repeatedly, ten times or more. The CDR3 nucleotides read TGCGCCAGCAGCTTGGAGGGACCTTATAATTCACCCCTCCACTTT. Residues: CASSLEGPYNSPLHF. This chain links TRBV5-1 with TRBJ1-6, with a tentative D call TRBD1 (5 bases). The germline CDR1 and CDR2 sequences are SGHRS and YFSETQ. The V end lost 0 bases, the J end lost 4 bases, and 8 bases lay between the germline ends. This CDR3 is built from 15 residues.

For this clonotype: A read error may explain this, as a much larger clone is one base away. The chain combines TRBV15 with TRBJ2-1; D may be TRBD1 (6 bases). Trimming shortened V by 3 bases and J by 3 bases, and 21 bases separated the two germline ends. There are 18 residues in the CDR3. The germline V gene has CDR1 LNHNV and CDR2 YYDKDF (reference sequence). The DNA for the CDR3 is TGTGCCACCAGCAGTCCGCTAAGGACAGTGTACCTCTACAATGAGCAGTTCTTC. This encodes CATSSPLRTVYLYNEQFF.